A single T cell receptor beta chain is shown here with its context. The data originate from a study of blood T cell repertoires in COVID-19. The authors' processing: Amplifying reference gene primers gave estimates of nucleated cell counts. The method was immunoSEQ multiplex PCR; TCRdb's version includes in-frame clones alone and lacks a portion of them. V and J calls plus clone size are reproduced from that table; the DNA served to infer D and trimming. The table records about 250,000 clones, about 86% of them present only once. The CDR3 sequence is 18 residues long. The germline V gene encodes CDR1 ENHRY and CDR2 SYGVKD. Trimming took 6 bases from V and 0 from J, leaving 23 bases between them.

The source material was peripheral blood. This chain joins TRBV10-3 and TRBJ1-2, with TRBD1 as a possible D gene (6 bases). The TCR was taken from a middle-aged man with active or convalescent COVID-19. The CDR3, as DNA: TGTGCCATCAGCAGGGGACGAGGCGAGATAGGGGCTAACTATGGCTACACCTTC. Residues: CAISRGRGEIGANYGYTF.